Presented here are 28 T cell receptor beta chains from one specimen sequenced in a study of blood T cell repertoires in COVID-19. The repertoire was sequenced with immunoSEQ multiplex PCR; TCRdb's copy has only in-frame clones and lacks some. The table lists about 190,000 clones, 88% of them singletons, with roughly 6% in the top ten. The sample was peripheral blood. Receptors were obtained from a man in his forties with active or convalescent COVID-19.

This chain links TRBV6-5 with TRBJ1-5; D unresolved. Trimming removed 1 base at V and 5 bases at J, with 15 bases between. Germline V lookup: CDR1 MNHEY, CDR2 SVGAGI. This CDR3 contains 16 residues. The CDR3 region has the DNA TGTGCCAGCAGTTACTTTTCGACTCCCGTGGATCAGCCCCAGCATTTT. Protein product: CASSYFSTPVDQPQHF.

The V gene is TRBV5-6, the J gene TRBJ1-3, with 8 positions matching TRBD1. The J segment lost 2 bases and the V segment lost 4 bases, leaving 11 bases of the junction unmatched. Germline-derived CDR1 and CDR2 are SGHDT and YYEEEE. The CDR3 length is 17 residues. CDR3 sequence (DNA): TGTGCCAGCAGCCCCTTCCGACAGGGGATGGCTGGAAACACCATATATTTT. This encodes CASSPFRQGMAGNTIYF.

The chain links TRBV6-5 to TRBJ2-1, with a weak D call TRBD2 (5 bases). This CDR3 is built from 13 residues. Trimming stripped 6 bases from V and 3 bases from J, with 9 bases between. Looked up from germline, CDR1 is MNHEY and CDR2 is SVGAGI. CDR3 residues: CASRTTSYNEQFF. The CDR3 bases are TGTGCCAGCAGGACCACTAGCTACAATGAGCAGTTCTTC.

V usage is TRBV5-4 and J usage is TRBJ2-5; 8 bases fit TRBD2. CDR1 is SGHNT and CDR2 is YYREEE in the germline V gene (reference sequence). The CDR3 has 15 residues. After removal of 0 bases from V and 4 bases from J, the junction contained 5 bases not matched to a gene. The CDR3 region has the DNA TGTGCCAGCAGCTTGGAAGGGAGCGGGGGAGAGACCCAGTACTTC. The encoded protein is CASSLEGSGGETQYF.

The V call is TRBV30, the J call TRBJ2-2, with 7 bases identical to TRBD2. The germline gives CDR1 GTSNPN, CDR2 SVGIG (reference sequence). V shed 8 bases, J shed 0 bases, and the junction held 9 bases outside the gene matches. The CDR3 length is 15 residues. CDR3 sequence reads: CARQTSITNTGELFF. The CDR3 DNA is TGTGCCCGACAGACTAGCATTACGAACACCGGGGAGCTGTTTTTT.

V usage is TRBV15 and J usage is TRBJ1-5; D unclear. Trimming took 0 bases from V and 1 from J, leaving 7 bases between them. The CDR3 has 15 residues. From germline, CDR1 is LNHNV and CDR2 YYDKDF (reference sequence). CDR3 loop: CATSREAGSNQPQHF. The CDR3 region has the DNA TGTGCCACCAGCAGAGAGGCAGGAAGCAATCAGCCCCAGCATTTT.

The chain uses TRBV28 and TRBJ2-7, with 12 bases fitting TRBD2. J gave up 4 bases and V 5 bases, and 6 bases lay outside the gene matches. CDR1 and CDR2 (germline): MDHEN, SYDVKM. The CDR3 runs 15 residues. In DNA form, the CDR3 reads TGTGCCAGCAGTCCCGGACTAGCGGGAAGGTACGAGCAGTACTTC. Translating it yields CASSPGLAGRYEQYF. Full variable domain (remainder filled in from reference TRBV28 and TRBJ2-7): DVKVTQSSRYLVKRTGEKVFLECVQDMDHENMFWYRQDPGLGLRLIYFSYDVKMKEKGDIPEGYSVSREKKERFSLILESASTNQTSMYLCASSPGLAGRYEQYFGPGTRLTVT.

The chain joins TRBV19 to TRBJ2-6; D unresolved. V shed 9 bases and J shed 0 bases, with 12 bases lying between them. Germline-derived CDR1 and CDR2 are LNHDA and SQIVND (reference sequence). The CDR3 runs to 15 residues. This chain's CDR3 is CASRISSSGANVLTF. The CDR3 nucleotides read TGTGCCAGCAGAATAAGTAGCTCTGGGGCCAACGTCCTGACTTTC.

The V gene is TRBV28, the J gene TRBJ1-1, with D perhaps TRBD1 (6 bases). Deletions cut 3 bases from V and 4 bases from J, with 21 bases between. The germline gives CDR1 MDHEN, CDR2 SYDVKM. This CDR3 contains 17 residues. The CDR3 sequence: CASSFGWTVVRGTEAFF. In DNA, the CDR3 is TGTGCCAGCAGTTTCGGGTGGACAGTTGTACGGGGCACTGAAGCTTTCTTT.

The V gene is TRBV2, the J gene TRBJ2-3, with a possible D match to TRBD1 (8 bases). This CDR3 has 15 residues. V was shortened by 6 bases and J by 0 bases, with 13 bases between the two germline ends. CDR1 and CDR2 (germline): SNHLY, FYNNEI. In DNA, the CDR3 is TGTGCCAGCAGGAACAGGGGGGGAAGCACAGATACGCAGTATTTT. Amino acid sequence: CASRNRGGSTDTQYF.

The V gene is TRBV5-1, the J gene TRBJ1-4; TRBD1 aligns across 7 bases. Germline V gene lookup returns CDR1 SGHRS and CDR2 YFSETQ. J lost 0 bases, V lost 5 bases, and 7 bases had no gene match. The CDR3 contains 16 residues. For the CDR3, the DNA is TGCGCCAGCAGTTTCAGGGGGTTGCCAACTAATGAAAAACTGTTTTTT. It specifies CASSFRGLPTNEKLFF.

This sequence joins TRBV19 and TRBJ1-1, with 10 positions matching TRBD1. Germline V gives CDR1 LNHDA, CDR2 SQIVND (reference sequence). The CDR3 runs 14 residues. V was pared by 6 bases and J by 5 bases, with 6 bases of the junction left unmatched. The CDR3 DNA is TGTGCCAGTAGCAGGGGACAGGGGATAACTGAAGCTTTCTTT. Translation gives CASSRGQGITEAFF.

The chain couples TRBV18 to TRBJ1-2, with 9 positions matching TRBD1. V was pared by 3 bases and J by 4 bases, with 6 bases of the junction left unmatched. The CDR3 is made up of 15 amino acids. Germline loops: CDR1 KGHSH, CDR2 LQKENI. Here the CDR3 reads CASSPNTGGIYGYTF. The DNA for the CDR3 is TGTGCCAGCTCACCCAATACAGGGGGCATCTATGGCTACACCTTC.

The CDR3 reads CASSVNQGTPLHF. The DNA of the CDR3 is TGTGCCAGCAGCGTCAATCAGGGGACACCCCTCCACTTT. The V call is TRBV9, the J call TRBJ1-6; perhaps TRBD1 as D (6 bases). CDR3 length: 13 residues. Germline assignment: CDR1 SGDLS and CDR2 YYNGEE. Trimming removed 2 bases from V and 11 bases from J, with 11 bases in between.

This CDR3 reads CASSRRFSTDTQYF. CDR3 DNA: TGTGCCAGTAGTCGGCGGTTTAGCACAGATACGCAGTATTTT. V and J are TRBV19 and TRBJ2-3; D not certain. The germline V gene encodes CDR1 LNHDA and CDR2 SQIVND (reference sequence). Trimming pared 5 bases from V and 0 bases from J, leaving 9 bases between. CDR3 size: 14 residues.

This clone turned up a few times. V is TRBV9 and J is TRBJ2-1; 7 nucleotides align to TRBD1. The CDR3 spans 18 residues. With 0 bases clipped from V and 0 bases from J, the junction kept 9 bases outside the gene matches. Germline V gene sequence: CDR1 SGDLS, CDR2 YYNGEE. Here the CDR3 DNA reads TGTGCCAGCAGCGTAGCCCCCGGACAGGACGTCTCCTACAATGAGCAGTTCTTC. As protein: CASSVAPGQDVSYNEQFF. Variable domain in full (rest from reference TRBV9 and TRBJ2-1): DSGVTQTPKHLITATGQRVTLRCSPRSGDLSVYWYQQSLDQGLQFLIQYYNGEERAKGNILERFSAQQFPDLHSELNLSSLELGDSALYFCASSVAPGQDVSYNEQFFGPGTRLTVL.

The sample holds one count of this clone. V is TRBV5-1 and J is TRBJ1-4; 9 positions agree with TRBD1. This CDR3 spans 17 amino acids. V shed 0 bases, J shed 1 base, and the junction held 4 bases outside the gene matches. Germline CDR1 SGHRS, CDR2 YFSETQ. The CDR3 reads CASSLGTGDGTNEKLFF. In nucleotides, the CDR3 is TGCGCCAGCAGCTTGGGGACAGGGGATGGAACTAATGAAAAACTGTTTTTT.

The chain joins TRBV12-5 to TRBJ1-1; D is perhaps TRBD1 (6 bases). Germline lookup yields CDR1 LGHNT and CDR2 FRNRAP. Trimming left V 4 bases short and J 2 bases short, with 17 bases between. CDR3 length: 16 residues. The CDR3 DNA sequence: TGTGCTAGTGGTTGGACCCCCAGAGGGGGAAACACTGAAGCTTTCTTT. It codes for CASGWTPRGGNTEAFF.

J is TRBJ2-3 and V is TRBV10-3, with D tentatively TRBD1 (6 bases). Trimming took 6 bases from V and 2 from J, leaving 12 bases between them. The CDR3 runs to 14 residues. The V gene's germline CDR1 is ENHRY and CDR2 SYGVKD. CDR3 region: CAIRSGQLTDTQYF. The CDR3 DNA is TGTGCCATCAGATCGGGACAACTCACAGATACGCAGTATTTT.

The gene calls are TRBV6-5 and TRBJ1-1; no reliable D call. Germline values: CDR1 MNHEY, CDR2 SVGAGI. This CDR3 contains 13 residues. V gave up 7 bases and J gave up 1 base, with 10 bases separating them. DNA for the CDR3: TGTGCCAGCAACCCAACTTGGAACACTGAAGCTTTCTTT. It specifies CASNPTWNTEAFF.

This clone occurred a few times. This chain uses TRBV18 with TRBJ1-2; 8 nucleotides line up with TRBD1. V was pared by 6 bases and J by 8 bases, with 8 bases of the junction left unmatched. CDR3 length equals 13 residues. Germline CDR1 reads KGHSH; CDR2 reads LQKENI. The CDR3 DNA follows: TGTGCCAGCTCGTCGACAGGGGACTTCGGCTACACCTTC. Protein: CASSSTGDFGYTF.

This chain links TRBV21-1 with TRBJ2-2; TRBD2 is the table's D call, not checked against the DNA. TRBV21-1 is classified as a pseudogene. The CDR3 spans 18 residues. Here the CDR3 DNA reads TGTGCCAGCAGCAAAGGGGCTAGCGGGGGAGGCGACACCGGGGAGCTGTTTTTT. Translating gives CASSKGASGGGDTGELFF.

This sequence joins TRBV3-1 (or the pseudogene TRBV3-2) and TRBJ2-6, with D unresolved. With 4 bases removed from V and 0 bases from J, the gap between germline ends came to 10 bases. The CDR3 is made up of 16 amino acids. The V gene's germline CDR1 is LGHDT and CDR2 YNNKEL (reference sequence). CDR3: CASSPVTGSGANVLTF. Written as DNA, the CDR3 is TGTGCCAGCAGCCCGGTTACGGGCTCTGGGGCCAACGTCCTGACTTTC.

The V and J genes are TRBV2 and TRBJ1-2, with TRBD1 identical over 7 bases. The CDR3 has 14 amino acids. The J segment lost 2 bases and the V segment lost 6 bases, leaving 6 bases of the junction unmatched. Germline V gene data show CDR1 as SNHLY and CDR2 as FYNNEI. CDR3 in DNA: TGTGCCAGCAGCTACAGGGGATCAAACTATGGCTACACCTTC. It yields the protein CASSYRGSNYGYTF.

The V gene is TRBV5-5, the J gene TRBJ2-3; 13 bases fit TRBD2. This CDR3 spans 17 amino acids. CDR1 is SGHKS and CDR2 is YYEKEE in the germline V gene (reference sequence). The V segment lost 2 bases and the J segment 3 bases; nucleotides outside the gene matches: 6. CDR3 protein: CASSFGLAGVATDTQYF. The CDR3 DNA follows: TGTGCCAGCAGCTTTGGACTAGCGGGAGTGGCTACAGATACGCAGTATTTT.

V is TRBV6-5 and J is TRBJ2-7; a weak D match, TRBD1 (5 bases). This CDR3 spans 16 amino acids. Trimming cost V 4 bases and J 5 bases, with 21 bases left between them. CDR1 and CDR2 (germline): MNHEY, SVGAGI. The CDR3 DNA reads TGTGCCAGCAGTTCCCCCTATTTGGGCAGGGCCAACGAGCAGTACTTC. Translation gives CASSSPYLGRANEQYF.

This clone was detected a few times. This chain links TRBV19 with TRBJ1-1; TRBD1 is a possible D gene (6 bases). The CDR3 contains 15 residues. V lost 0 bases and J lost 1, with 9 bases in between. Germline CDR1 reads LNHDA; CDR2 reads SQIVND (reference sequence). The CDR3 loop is CASSIEGTPNTEAFF. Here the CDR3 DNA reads TGTGCCAGTAGTATAGAGGGGACACCGAACACTGAAGCTTTCTTT.

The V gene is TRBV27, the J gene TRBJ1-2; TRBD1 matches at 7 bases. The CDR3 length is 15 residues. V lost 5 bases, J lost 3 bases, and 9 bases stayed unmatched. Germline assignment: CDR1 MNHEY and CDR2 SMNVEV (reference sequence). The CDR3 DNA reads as TGTGCCAGCAGTAACTCAGACAGGGTAGACTATGGCTACACCTTC. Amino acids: CASSNSDRVDYGYTF.